This T cell receptor beta chain comes out of a study of T cells in Graves' hyperthyroidism and ophthalmopathy. Study conclusions and caveats: Clonotypes that were expanded in thyroid above 0.001 mostly appeared in blood too.

The CDR3 regions of TCR beta were amplified from RNA transcripts. Using the HTBI primer set, a first-round RT-PCR was run on the TCR CDR3. MiXCR, applied by TCRdb to the multiplex PCR reads, yields one record per CDR3 protein. The profile shows around 570,000 distinct CDR3 sequences, just under 20% of them singletons. Ten or more counts support this clonotype. Antigen specificity is unknown. Among ophthalmopathy patients, the Clinical Activity Score reached at least 3, the NOSPECS grade reached at least 4, and duration remained under 3 months. Sequencing was performed on blood. This TCR derives from a man in his forties or fifties with Graves' ophthalmopathy.

CDR3 amino acids: CASSDWGSETQYF. The CDR3 coding sequence is TGTGCCAGCAGTGATTGGGGGTCGGAGACCCAGTACTTC. The V gene is TRBV2, the J gene TRBJ2-5; either TRBD1 or TRBD2 may fit D (5 bases each). Trimming shortened V by 3 bases and J by 5 bases, and 10 bases separated the two germline ends. Germline V lookup: CDR1 SNHLY, CDR2 FYNNEI. This CDR3 spans 13 amino acids. The whole variable domain, filled in from reference TRBV2 and TRBJ2-5, reads EPEVTQTPSHQVTQMGQEVILRCVPISNHLYFYWYRQILGQKVEFLVSFYNNEISEKSEIFDDQFSVERPDGSNFTLKIRSTKLEDSAMYFCASSDWGSETQYFGPGTRLLVL.